The present entry profiles one T cell receptor (beta chain) with its context. This record belongs to a study of patients and donors after allogeneic stem cell transplantation. Germline trimming cut 7 bases from V and 6 bases from J; bases unmatched to any gene: 6. The V gene's germline CDR1 is MNHNS and CDR2 SASEGT. This CDR3 is 14 amino acids long. TCRdb recomputed calls from the RT-PCR reads with MiXCR, one row per CDR3 protein. Among hundreds of thousands of distinct CDR3 sequences, under 20% were seen once, and the ten largest hold less than 9.5%. Sequenced sample: blood, either unsorted or a sorted T cell fraction (not recorded which). The V and J genes are TRBV6-1 and TRBJ2-1, with 10 bases identical to TRBD1. This TCR derives from a human donor who was either an allogeneic HSCT recipient or a stem cell or donor lymphocyte infusion donor (not recorded which). It is not recorded whose cells these are; they may come from a transplant donor. In nucleotides, the CDR3 is TGTGCCAGCATCGGGACAGGGGTGCCCAATGAGCAGTTCTTC. Translating gives CASIGTGVPNEQFF.